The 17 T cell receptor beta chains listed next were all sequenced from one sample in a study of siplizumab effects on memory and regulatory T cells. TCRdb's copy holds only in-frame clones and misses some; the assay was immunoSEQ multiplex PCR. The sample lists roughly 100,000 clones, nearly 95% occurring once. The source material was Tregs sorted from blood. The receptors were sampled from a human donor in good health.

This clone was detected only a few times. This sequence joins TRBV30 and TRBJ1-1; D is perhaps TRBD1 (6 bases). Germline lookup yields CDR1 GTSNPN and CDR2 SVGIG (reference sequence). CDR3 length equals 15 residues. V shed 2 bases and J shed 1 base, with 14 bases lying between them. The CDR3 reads CAWSPLDRPNTEAFF. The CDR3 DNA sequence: TGTGCCTGGAGTCCCCTCGACAGGCCGAACACTGAAGCTTTCTTT.

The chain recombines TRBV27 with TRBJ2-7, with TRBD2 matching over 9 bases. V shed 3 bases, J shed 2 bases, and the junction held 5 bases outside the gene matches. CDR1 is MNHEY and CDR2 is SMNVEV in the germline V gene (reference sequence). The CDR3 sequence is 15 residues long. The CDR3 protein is CASSFLAGATYEQYF. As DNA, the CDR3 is TGTGCCAGCAGTTTTTTAGCGGGAGCGACCTACGAGCAGTACTTC.

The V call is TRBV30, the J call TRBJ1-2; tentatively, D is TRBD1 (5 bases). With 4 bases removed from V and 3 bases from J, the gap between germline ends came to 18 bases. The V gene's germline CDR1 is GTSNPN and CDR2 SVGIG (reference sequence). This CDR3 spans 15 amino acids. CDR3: CAWTLWGLGDYGYTF. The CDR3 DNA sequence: TGTGCCTGGACCCTATGGGGGTTGGGCGACTATGGCTACACCTTC.

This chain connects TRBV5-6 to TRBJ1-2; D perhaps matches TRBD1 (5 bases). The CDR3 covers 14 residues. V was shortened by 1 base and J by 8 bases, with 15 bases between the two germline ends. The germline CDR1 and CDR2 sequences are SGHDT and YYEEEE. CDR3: CASSLFWGGLGYTF. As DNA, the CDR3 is TGTGCCAGCAGCTTGTTTTGGGGGGGTCTAGGCTACACCTTC.

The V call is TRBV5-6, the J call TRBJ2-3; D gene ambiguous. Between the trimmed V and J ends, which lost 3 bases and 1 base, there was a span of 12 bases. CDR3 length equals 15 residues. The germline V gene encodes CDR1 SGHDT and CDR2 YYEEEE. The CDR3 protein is CASSSLKDRTDTQYF. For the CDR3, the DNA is TGTGCCAGCAGCTCTTTAAAGGACCGCACAGATACGCAGTATTTT.

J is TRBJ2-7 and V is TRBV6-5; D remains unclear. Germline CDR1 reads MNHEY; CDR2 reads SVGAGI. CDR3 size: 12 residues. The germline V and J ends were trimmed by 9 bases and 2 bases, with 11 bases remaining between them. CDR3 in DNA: TGTGCCAGTACGATGGGAACCTACGAGCAGTACTTC. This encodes CASTMGTYEQYF.

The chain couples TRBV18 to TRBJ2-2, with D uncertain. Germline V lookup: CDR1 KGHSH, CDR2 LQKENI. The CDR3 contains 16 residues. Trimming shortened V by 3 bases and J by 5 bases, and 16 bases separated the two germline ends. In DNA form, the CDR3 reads TGTGCCAGCTCACCCCGGACCGGGCTGTCGACCGGGGAGCTGTTTTTT. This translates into CASSPRTGLSTGELFF.

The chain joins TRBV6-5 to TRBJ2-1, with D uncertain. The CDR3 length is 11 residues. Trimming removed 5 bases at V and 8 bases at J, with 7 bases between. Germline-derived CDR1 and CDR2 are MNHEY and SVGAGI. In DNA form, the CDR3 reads TGTGCCAGCAGTGGAGTCGATGAGCAGTTCTTC. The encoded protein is CASSGVDEQFF.

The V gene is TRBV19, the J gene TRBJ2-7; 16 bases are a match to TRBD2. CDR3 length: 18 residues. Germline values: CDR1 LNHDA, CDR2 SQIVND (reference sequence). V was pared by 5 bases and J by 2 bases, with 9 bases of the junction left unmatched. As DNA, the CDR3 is TGTGCCAGTAGTTCCGGGACTAGCGGGAGGGGATTTGCCTACGAGCAGTACTTC. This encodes CASSSGTSGRGFAYEQYF.

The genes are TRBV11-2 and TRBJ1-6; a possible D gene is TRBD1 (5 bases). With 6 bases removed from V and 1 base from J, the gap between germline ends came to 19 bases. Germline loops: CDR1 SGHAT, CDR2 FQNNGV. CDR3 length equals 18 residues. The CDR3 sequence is CASRSMGPPGSYNSPLHF. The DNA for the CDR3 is TGTGCCAGCAGATCTATGGGACCCCCAGGTTCCTATAATTCACCCCTCCACTTT.

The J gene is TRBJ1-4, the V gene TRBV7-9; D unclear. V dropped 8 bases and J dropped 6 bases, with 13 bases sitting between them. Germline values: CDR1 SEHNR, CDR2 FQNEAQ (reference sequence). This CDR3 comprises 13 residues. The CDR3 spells CASPITWDEKLFF. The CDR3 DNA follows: TGTGCCAGCCCCATTACATGGGATGAAAAACTGTTTTTT.

The CDR3 sequence is CASSAQGDTIYF. CDR3 DNA sequence: TGTGCCAGCAGCGCGCAGGGGGACACCATATATTTT. The rearrangement links TRBV9 to TRBJ1-3, with TRBD1 matching over 7 bases. V trimming: 3 bases; J trimming: 8 bases; junction bases outside the gene matches: 2. The germline V gene has CDR1 SGDLS and CDR2 YYNGEE. This CDR3 region has 12 residues.

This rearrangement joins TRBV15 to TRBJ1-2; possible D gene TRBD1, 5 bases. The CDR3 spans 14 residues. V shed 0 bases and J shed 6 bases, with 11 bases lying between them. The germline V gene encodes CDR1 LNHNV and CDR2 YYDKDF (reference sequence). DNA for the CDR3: TGTGCCACCAGCAGAGATGGCAGGGCGGATGGCTACACCTTC. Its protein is CATSRDGRADGYTF.

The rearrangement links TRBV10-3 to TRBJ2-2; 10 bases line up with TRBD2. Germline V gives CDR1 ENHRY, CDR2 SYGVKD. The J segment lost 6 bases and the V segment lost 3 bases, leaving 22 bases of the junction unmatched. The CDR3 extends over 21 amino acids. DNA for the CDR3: TGTGCCATCAGTGACATATACAGGGGGGCTTCTAGCGGGAGCAGTCCCGGGGAGCTGTTTTTT. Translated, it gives CAISDIYRGASSGSSPGELFF.

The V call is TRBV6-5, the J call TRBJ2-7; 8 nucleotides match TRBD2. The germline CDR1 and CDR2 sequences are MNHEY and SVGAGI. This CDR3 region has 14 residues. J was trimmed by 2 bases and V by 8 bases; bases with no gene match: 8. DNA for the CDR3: TGTGCCAGCGGTTTGGCGGGAGGTACCTACGAGCAGTACTTC. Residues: CASGLAGGTYEQYF.

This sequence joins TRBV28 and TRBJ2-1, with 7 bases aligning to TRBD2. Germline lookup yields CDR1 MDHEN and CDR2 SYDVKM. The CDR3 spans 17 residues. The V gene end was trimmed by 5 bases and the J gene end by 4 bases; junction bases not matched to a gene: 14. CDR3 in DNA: TGTGCCAGCAGTCCCCCCTTGGCGGGAGTAAATTACAATGAGCAGTTCTTC. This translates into CASSPPLAGVNYNEQFF.

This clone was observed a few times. The CDR3 is CASSDGEWEGRETQYF. CDR3 DNA: TGTGCCAGCAGTGACGGAGAGTGGGAGGGCCGAGAGACCCAGTACTTC. The chain is built from TRBV6-4 and TRBJ2-5; TRBD2 aligns across 7 bases. Germline values: CDR1 MRHNA, CDR2 SNTAGT. CDR3 length: 16 residues. J was trimmed by 4 bases and V by 2 bases; bases with no gene match: 10.